The rows below give T cell receptor beta chains drawn from one sample of a study of blood T cell repertoires in COVID-19. Profiled with immunoSEQ multiplex PCR; TCRdb holds only in-frame clones, not every one. The sample yields about 280,000 clones, more than 80% seen once. The material sequenced was PBMCs or T cells enriched from blood (not recorded which). Receptor source: a woman younger than 45 with acute COVID-19. The conserved cysteine and the conserved F or W are not part of the CDR3 here.

J: TRBJ2-1
V: TRBV7-2
CDR3: ASTQSPGQGAPLKF

J: TRBJ1-4
V: TRBV10-2
CDR3: ASSTDPNEKLF

J: TRBJ2-1
V: TRBV19
CDR3: ASSTIGGNEQF

J: TRBJ2-1
V: TRBV2
CDR3: ASIVSGRSEQF

J: TRBJ2-7
V: TRBV3-1/TRBV3-2
CDR3: ASSQGPGGSYEQY

J: TRBJ2-1
V: TRBV6-5
CDR3: ASSSGRGYNEQF

J: TRBJ2-7
V: TRBV28
CDR3: ATSQGKISEQY

J: TRBJ1-2
V: TRBV7-9
CDR3: ASSLELIDYGYT

J: TRBJ2-7
V: TRBV9
CDR3: ASSVGSGASGSFDEQY

J: TRBJ2-7
V: TRBV4-3
CDR3: ASSQDLDSTYEQY

J: TRBJ2-6
V: TRBV2
CDR3: ASSEAHGSGANVLT

J: TRBJ2-3
V: TRBV24-1
CDR3: ATSDRDGLAGEDTQY

J: TRBJ1-1
V: TRBV14
CDR3: ASSARVLNTEAF

J: TRBJ2-3
V: TRBV6-5
CDR3: ASSYAENSNTQY

J: TRBJ2-1
V: TRBV3-1/TRBV3-2
CDR3: ASSQDPTAVEQF

J: TRBJ2-1
V: TRBV3-1/TRBV3-2
CDR3: ASSQDPQAGAYNEQF

J: TRBJ2-7
V: TRBV7-3
CDR3: ASSLGLAGNYEQY

J: TRBJ2-7
V: TRBV27
CDR3: ASSYRASGTYEQY

J: TRBJ2-2
V: TRBV29-1
CDR3: SVLRAGELF

J: TRBJ2-5
V: TRBV11-2
CDR3: ASSLASGRYQETQY

J: TRBJ2-7
V: TRBV28
CDR3: ASSDPGLGNEQY

J: TRBJ1-2
V: TRBV11-2
CDR3: ASSPDGNGYGYT

J: TRBJ2-2
V: TRBV13
CDR3: ASGEGGRVNTGELF

J: TRBJ2-4
V: TRBV27
CDR3: ASSSKKTGLAGSAKNIQY

J: TRBJ1-5
V: TRBV6-2/TRBV6-3
CDR3: ASSYSGGYSNQPQH

J: TRBJ2-7
V: TRBV23-1
CDR3: ASPPLVPGIYEQY

J: TRBJ2-1
V: TRBV9
CDR3: ASSRSGSGDEQF

J: TRBJ1-5
V: TRBV6-2/TRBV6-3
CDR3: ASNPQGSTSNQPQH

J: TRBJ2-7
V: TRBV9
CDR3: ASSVVGQGGEQY

J: TRBJ1-3
V: TRBV14
CDR3: ASRQQGSGNTIY

J: TRBJ2-3
V: TRBV6-4
CDR3: ASSPSPAGKDTQY

J: TRBJ2-3
V: TRBV27
CDR3: ASSSGTSGTPPDTQY

J: TRBJ2-7
V: TRBV6-5
CDR3: ASRSAGVSYEQY

J: TRBJ2-2
V: TRBV6-2/TRBV6-3
CDR3: ASSYSTRDRGPRELF

J: TRBJ2-7
V: TRBV5-1
CDR3: ASSPLTGTFFVGSYEQY

J: TRBJ2-1
V: TRBV9
CDR3: ASSSRARVGTSGINEQF

J: TRBJ2-7
V: TRBV4-1
CDR3: ASSASGTGVGYEQY

J: TRBJ2-1
V: TRBV19
CDR3: ASSGPGRLGSGQF

J: TRBJ1-5
V: TRBV18
CDR3: ASSPESNQPQH

J: TRBJ2-2
V: TRBV30
CDR3: AWSTQGSTGELF